The clone carrying this TCR beta chain is a singleton in its sample. This specimen belongs to a study of control samples from healthy donors and cancer patients. This CDR3 comprises 16 residues. In germline, CDR1 is SGHRS, CDR2 YFSETQ. V was cut by 0 bases and J by 0 bases, with 12 bases left in between. Method: immunoSEQ multiplex PCR; TCRdb's copy keeps in-frame clones and lacks some. The sample shows about 160,000 clones, around 90% of them seen only once. This rearrangement joins TRBV5-1 to TRBJ1-1; D gene ambiguous. The clonotype was recovered from a man younger than 45 in good health. Specimen: blood. The chain's CDR3 is CASSLDPVGLNTEAFF. The CDR3 bases are TGCGCCAGCAGCTTGGACCCCGTAGGACTGAACACTGAAGCTTTCTTT.